This T cell receptor beta chain was identified during a study of blood T cell repertoires in COVID-19. About the study: The cDNA or gDNA used as material had been derived from T cells, B-cell-depleted T cells, or PBMCs.

Followed longitudinally, the Seattle patients had been enrolled during active infection. Study processing details: Reference gene primer amplification gave estimated nucleated cell counts. Using immunoSEQ multiplex PCR, the repertoire was profiled, and TCRdb retains in-frame clones only, with some absent. V and J calls and clone size are given by that table; D and trimming were obtained from the DNA. The table records about 210,000 clones, approximately 85% of them present only once. V lost 5 bases, J lost 3 bases, and 5 bases stayed unmatched. The CDR3 extends over 15 amino acids. Germline V gene data show CDR1 as WSHSY and CDR2 as SAAADI.

Sequencing was done on a sample of peripheral blood. The chain uses TRBV10-2 and TRBJ1-5; 9 bases are a match to TRBD1. This TCR was recovered from a woman in her sixties or seventies with COVID-19, enrolled during active disease. In nucleotides, the CDR3 is TGCGCCAGCAGTCCAGGGACAGGGAACAATCAGCCCCAGCATTTT. Translation: CASSPGTGNNQPQHF.